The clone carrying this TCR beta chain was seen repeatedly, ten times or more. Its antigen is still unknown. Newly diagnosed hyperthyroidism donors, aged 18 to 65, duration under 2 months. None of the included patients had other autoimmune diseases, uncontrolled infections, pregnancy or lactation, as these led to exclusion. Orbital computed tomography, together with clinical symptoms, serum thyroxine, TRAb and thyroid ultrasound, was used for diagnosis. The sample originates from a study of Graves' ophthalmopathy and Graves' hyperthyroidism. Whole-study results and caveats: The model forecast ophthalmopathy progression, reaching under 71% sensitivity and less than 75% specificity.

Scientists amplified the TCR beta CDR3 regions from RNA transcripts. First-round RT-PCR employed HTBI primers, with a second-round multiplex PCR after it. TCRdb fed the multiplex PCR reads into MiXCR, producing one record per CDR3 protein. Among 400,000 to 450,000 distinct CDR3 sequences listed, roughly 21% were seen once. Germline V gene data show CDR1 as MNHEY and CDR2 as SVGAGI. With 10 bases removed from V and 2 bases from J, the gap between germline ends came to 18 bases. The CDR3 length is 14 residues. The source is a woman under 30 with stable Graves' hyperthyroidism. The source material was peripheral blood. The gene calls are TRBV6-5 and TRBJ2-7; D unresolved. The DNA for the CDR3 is TGTGCCATCAATAGGAGCGAAATCCCCTACGAGCAGTACTTC. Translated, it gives CAINRSEIPYEQYF.